A single sample gave rise to the 25 T cell receptor beta chains below, sequenced in a study of technical replicates of blood from a few donors. Measured with immunoSEQ multiplex PCR; TCRdb has only the in-frame clones, and not every one. The sample lists under 90,000 clones, 85% to 95% occurring once. The sequenced sample was T cells isolated from PBMCs. These receptors came from a human donor in good health.

V usage is TRBV27 and J usage is TRBJ1-4, with 8 bases identical to TRBD1. The germline CDR1 and CDR2 sequences are MNHEY and SMNVEV (reference sequence). The V and J ends lost 6 bases and 0 bases, in that order; junction bases with no gene match: 9. The CDR3 totals 17 residues. Here the CDR3 DNA reads TGTGCCAGCAGAACGCGGACAGGGAGGGCAACTAATGAAAAACTGTTTTTT. Its protein product is CASRTRTGRATNEKLFF.

The chain is built from TRBV2 and TRBJ2-2; D is perhaps TRBD2 (6 bases). The ends were cut back, 3 bases at V and 7 bases at J, with 18 bases in the middle. CDR1 SNHLY and CDR2 FYNNEI come from the germline V gene. This CDR3 has 16 amino acids. This CDR3 reads CASSDFRGKSNGELFF. The CDR3 DNA sequence: TGTGCCAGCAGTGATTTCCGCGGGAAATCGAACGGGGAGCTGTTTTTT.

The gene calls are TRBV2 and TRBJ2-3, with 9 bases that match TRBD2. This CDR3 region has 17 residues. V was clipped by 4 bases and J by 1 base; unmatched bases: 9. The germline gives CDR1 SNHLY, CDR2 FYNNEI. CDR3 loop: CASSGPAGGYGTDTQYF. The CDR3 nucleotides are TGTGCCAGCAGTGGCCCAGCGGGGGGATATGGCACAGATACGCAGTATTTT.

The chain recombines TRBV9 with TRBJ2-7, with TRBD1 matching 7 bases. J lost 4 bases, V lost 4 bases, and 5 bases had no gene match. The CDR3 length is 13 residues. The germline CDR1 and CDR2 sequences are SGDLS and YYNGEE. CDR3 bases: TGTGCCAGCAGCACCGGGGACAGATACGAGCAGTACTTC. Translating gives CASSTGDRYEQYF.

The V and J genes are TRBV5-1 and TRBJ1-4; 10 bases agree with TRBD1. V dropped 4 bases and J dropped 7; count of bases not matched to a gene: 10. This CDR3 has 16 residues. From germline, CDR1 is SGHRS and CDR2 YFSETQ. The CDR3 DNA sequence: TGCGCCAGCAGCGCGCTTCCGGGACAGGGGATTGAAAAACTGTTTTTT. This codes for CASSALPGQGIEKLFF.

V gene TRBV19 combines with J gene TRBJ2-7; D is perhaps TRBD1 (5 bases). CDR1 LNHDA and CDR2 SQIVND come from the germline V gene (reference sequence). Deletions cut 1 base from V and 3 bases from J, with 7 bases between. The CDR3 is 13 amino acids. The CDR3 reads CASSIAGYYEQYF. For the CDR3, the DNA is TGTGCCAGTAGTATAGCAGGGTACTACGAGCAGTACTTC.

The CDR3 coding sequence is TGTGCCAGCAGGGCCAGGGGTCCCTATGGCTACACCTTC. Residues: CASRARGPYGYTF. The chain has TRBV27 and TRBJ1-2; possibly TRBD1 for D (6 bases). This CDR3 is 13 amino acids long. Germline lookup yields CDR1 MNHEY and CDR2 SMNVEV (reference sequence). V was trimmed by 6 bases and J by 4 bases, leaving 12 bases between them.

The chain is built from TRBV5-1 and TRBJ1-2; 7 bases are a match to TRBD1. The germline CDR1 and CDR2 sequences are SGHRS and YFSETQ. The ends lost 0 bases at V and 7 bases at J; junction bases unmatched: 18. The CDR3 covers 18 residues. Here the CDR3 reads CASSLAGAGGTQIAGYTF. The CDR3, as DNA: TGCGCCAGCAGCTTGGCCGGAGCAGGGGGGACCCAAATCGCTGGCTACACCTTC.

The chain recombines TRBV11-3 with TRBJ1-1, with D possibly TRBD1 on 5 matching bases. Germline-derived CDR1 and CDR2 are SGHNT and YENEEA. Trimming stripped 0 bases from V and 5 bases from J, with 13 bases between. The CDR3 consists of 15 residues. This CDR3 reads CASSLDLAGRTEAFF. The DNA of the CDR3 is TGTGCCAGCAGCTTAGATTTGGCAGGGAGGACTGAAGCTTTCTTT.

The rearrangement uses TRBV10-3 and TRBJ1-6, with TRBD1 matching over 7 bases. Germline loops: CDR1 ENHRY, CDR2 SYGVKD. The CDR3 covers 16 residues. V shed 0 bases and J 6 bases; nucleotides not matched to a gene: 5. This chain's CDR3 is CAISESRQGGNSPLHF. The CDR3 bases are TGTGCCATCAGTGAGTCTAGACAGGGCGGTAATTCACCCCTCCACTTT.

V and J are TRBV28 and TRBJ2-7, with D hard to call. V lost 8 bases, J lost 3 bases, and 8 bases lay in between. This CDR3 contains 11 residues. From germline, CDR1 is MDHEN and CDR2 SYDVKM. The CDR3 sequence: CASGSLYEQYF. In DNA, the CDR3 is TGTGCCAGCGGTAGTCTCTACGAGCAGTACTTC.

The V and J genes are TRBV9 and TRBJ1-1; TRBD1 is a possible D gene (6 bases). Germline lookup yields CDR1 SGDLS and CDR2 YYNGEE. This CDR3 region has 14 residues. V was shortened by 0 bases and J by 1 base, with 7 bases between the two germline ends. The CDR3 spells CASSVGGQNTEAFF. CDR3 DNA: TGTGCCAGCAGCGTAGGGGGACAGAACACTGAAGCTTTCTTT.

The chain carries TRBV6-1 and TRBJ1-1; possibly TRBD1 for D (6 bases). V lost 2 bases, J lost 0 bases, and 10 bases lay in between. CDR3 length: 15 amino acids. Germline V gene lookup returns CDR1 MNHNS and CDR2 SASEGT. CDR3 region: CASSETGQLNTEAFF. The CDR3 DNA reads as TGTGCCAGCAGTGAAACTGGACAGTTGAACACTGAAGCTTTCTTT.

This sequence joins TRBV11-2 and TRBJ2-5; D is unresolved. There are 13 residues in the CDR3. The ends were cut back, 2 bases at V and 4 bases at J, with 8 bases in the middle. CDR1 is SGHAT and CDR2 is FQNNGV in the germline V gene. CDR3 DNA: TGTGCCAGCAGCTTAAGGCCTAGAGAGACCCAGTACTTC. This encodes CASSLRPRETQYF.

CDR3 protein: CASSPLSLRDTQYF. In nucleotides, the CDR3 is TGTGCCAGCAGCCCGCTTTCCCTGCGGGATACGCAGTATTTT. This sequence joins TRBV11-2 and TRBJ2-3; D unresolved. CDR1 and CDR2 (germline): SGHAT, FQNNGV. The CDR3 length is 14 residues. V gave up 5 bases and J gave up 6 bases, with 15 bases separating them.

J is TRBJ1-4 and V is TRBV19; 10 bases are shared with TRBD1. This CDR3 region has 16 residues. The trim removed 0 bases at V and 8 bases at J, leaving 6 bases unmatched. Germline lookup yields CDR1 LNHDA and CDR2 SQIVND (reference sequence). CDR3 bases: TGTGCCAGTAGTATAGAAGAGGGGACAGGGGCCGAAAAACTGTTTTTT. Protein sequence: CASSIEEGTGAEKLFF.

The chain carries TRBV6-1 and TRBJ1-5; D remains ambiguous. This CDR3 comprises 17 residues. CDR1 is MNHNS and CDR2 is SASEGT in the germline V gene. Trimming left V 4 bases short and J 0 bases short, with 16 bases between. CDR3 DNA sequence: TGTGCCAGCAGTGGGCGATTCGACGGAGATAGCAATCAGCCCCAGCATTTT. It codes for CASSGRFDGDSNQPQHF.

The chain recombines TRBV19 with TRBJ1-2; TRBD1 matches at 7 bases. The CDR3 totals 15 residues. Germline assignment: CDR1 LNHDA and CDR2 SQIVND (reference sequence). J gave up 8 bases and V 3 bases, and 12 bases lay outside the gene matches. The CDR3 sequence is CASSITRQNRGGYTF. Here the CDR3 DNA reads TGTGCCAGTAGTATTACCCGCCAGAACAGGGGCGGCTACACCTTC.

This chain uses TRBV5-1 with TRBJ2-7; 8 bases fit TRBD2. V trimming: 0 bases; J trimming: 5 bases; junction bases outside the gene matches: 7. Per germline, CDR1 SGHRS and CDR2 YFSETQ. The CDR3 runs 15 residues. The DNA for the CDR3 is TGCGCCAGCAGCTTGGCCGGGAGGGCCTATGACGAGCAGTACTTC. Translated, it gives CASSLAGRAYDEQYF. Filled out from reference TRBV5-1 and TRBJ2-7, the complete variable domain reads KAGVTQTPRYLIKTRGQQVTLSCSPISGHRSVSWYQQTPGQGLQFLFEYFSETQRNKGNFPGRFSGRQFSNSRSEMNVSTLELGDSALYLCASSLAGRAYDEQYFGPGTRLTVT.

The chain couples TRBV5-4 to TRBJ2-2, with 7 nucleotides matching TRBD1. With V trimmed by 4 bases and J by 6 bases, 12 bases remained unmatched. Germline CDR1 SGHNT, CDR2 YYREEE (reference sequence). This CDR3 contains 16 residues. The CDR3 DNA is TGTGCCAGCAGCCCGGAGGACAGGTTTCTATCCGGGGAGCTGTTTTTT. It translates to CASSPEDRFLSGELFF. Together with reference TRBV5-4 and TRBJ2-2, the CDR3 gives the full variable domain: ETGVTQSPTHLIKTRGQQVTLRCSSQSGHNTVSWYQQALGQGPQFIFQYYREEENGRGNFPPRFSGLQFPNYSSELNVNALELDDSALYLCASSPEDRFLSGELFFGEGSRLTVL.

As regards this clone: This same CDR3 is encoded by further DNA sequences in the sample. V usage is TRBV5-6 and J usage is TRBJ1-1; the D is unclear. This CDR3 comprises 13 residues. Deletions cut 2 bases from V and 1 base from J, with 6 bases between. Looked up from germline, CDR1 is SGHDT and CDR2 is YYEEEE. CDR3 bases: TGTGCCAGCAGCTTCGGCGGGAACACTGAAGCTTTCTTT. It translates to CASSFGGNTEAFF. The full variable domain, completed using reference TRBV5-6 and TRBJ1-1, is DAGVTQSPTHLIKTRGQQVTLRCSPKSGHDTVSWYQQALGQGPQFIFQYYEEEERQRGNFPDRFSGHQFPNYSSELNVNALLLGDSALYLCASSFGGNTEAFFGQGTRLTVV.

This chain connects TRBV7-8 to TRBJ1-2, with D perhaps matching TRBD1 (6 bases). Trimming took off 0 bases at V and 0 bases at J, with 11 bases between the two ends. The CDR3 loop spans 16 amino acids. CDR1 and CDR2 (germline): SGHVS, FQNEAQ. The CDR3 DNA sequence: TGTGCCAGCAGCTTAGCGACAGGAAGAGCTAACTATGGCTACACCTTC. It codes for CASSLATGRANYGYTF.

The chain uses TRBV28 and TRBJ2-7; TRBD1 matches 11 bases. After removal of 6 bases from V and 3 bases from J, the junction contained 7 bases not matched to a gene. Germline lookup yields CDR1 MDHEN and CDR2 SYDVKM. This CDR3 has 15 amino acids. CDR3: CASRPRDRGFYEQYF. In DNA, the CDR3 is TGTGCCAGCAGACCCCGGGACAGGGGGTTCTACGAGCAGTACTTC.

The chain employs TRBV25-1 and TRBJ1-2; 7 bases align to TRBD1. J gave up 4 bases and V 2 bases, and 7 bases lay outside the gene matches. This CDR3 spans 15 amino acids. Germline V lookup: CDR1 MGHDK, CDR2 SYGVNS. CDR3 bases: TGTGCCAGCAGTGAAGTGACAGGGTCCTCCTATGGCTACACCTTC. It encodes CASSEVTGSSYGYTF.

DNA of the CDR3: TGTGCCAGCAGTTCCTCCGGGGAGCTGTTTTTT. This translates into CASSSSGELFF. This chain connects TRBV6-5 to TRBJ2-2, with D unresolved. CDR1 and CDR2 from the germline V gene are MNHEY and SVGAGI. V shed 4 bases and J shed 6 bases, with 3 bases lying between them. The CDR3 extends over 11 amino acids.